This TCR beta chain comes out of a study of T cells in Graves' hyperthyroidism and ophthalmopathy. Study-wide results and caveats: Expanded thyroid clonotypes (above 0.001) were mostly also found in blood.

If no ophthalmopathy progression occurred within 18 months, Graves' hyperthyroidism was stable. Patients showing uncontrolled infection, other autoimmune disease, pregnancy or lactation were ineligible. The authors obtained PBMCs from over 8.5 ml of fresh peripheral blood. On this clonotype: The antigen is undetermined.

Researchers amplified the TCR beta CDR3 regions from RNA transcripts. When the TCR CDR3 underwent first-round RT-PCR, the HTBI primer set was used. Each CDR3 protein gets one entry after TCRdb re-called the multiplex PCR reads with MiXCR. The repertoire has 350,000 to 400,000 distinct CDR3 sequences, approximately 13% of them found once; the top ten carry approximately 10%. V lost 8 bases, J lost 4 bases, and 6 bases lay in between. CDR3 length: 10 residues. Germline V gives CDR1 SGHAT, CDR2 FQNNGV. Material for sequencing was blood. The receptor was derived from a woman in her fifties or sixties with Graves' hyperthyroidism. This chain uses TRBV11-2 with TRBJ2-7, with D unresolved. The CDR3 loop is CASAVYEQYF. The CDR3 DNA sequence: TGTGCCAGCGCGGTGTACGAGCAGTACTTC. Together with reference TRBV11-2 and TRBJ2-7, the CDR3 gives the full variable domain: EAGVAQSPRYKIIEKRQSVAFWCNPISGHATLYWYQQILGQGPKLLIQFQNNGVVDDSQLPKDRFSAERLKGVDSTLKIQPAKLEDSAVYLCASAVYEQYFGPGTRLTVT.